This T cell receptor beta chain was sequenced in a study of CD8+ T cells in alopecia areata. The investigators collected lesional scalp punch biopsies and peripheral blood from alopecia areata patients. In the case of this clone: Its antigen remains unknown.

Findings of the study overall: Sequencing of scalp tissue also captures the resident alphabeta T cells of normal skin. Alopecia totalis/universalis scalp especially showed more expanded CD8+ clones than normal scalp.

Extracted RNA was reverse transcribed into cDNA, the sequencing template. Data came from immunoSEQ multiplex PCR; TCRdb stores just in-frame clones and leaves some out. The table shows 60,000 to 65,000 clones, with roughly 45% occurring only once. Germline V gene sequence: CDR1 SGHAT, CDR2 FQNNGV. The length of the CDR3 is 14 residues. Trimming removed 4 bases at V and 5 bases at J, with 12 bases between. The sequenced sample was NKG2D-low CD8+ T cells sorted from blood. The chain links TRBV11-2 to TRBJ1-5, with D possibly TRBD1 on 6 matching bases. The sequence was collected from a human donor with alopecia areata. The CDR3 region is CASSSTGGDQPQHF. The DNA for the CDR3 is TGTGCCAGCAGCTCCACTGGGGGCGATCAGCCCCAGCATTTT.